This TCR beta chain was found in a study of blood T cell repertoires in COVID-19. In the original processing: The assay estimated nucleated cells by amplifying reference gene primers. Clones were read by immunoSEQ multiplex PCR, and TCRdb kept only the in-frame ones, dropping some. V, J and clone size were drawn from that table, and D and trimming were deduced from the DNA. The repertoire holds a few hundred thousand clones, with about 90% as singletons. Participants were aged about 18 to 95 years, lived in roughly 25 US areas, and enrolled virtually. J was trimmed by 4 bases and V by 4 bases; bases with no gene match: 17. CDR1 is SGDLS and CDR2 is YYNGEE in the germline V gene. CDR3 length: 20 amino acids.

The sequenced sample consisted of PBMCs or T cells enriched from blood (not recorded which). The sequence came from a woman in her thirties or forties who had been exposed to COVID-19. V is TRBV9 and J is TRBJ2-1; 13 nucleotides agree with TRBD2. CDR3 bases: TGTGCCAGCAGCACCCGCCCGGGACTAGCGGGACCGGTAGAATACAATGAGCAGTTCTTC. As protein: CASSTRPGLAGPVEYNEQFF.